The subject of this entry is one TCR beta chain. Its antigen is unidentified. A single record per CDR3 protein comes from TCRdb applying MiXCR to the 5' RACE reads. The table includes some 350,000 distinct CDR3 sequences, 4% detected once. V lost 2 bases to trimming and J lost 2 bases; unmatched junction nucleotides: 4. Germline V gives CDR1 MGHRA, CDR2 YSYEKL. CDR3 length: 15 residues. This specimen belongs to a study of T cells after yellow fever vaccination. Study in general: Researchers used SMART-Seq v4 Ultra Low Input to prepare fractions that had low cell numbers.

Broader study findings: Once the booster was given, most primary-vaccination clones reappeared, at roughly 96% for CD4 and 88% for CD8.

Sequenced material: PBMCs, taken 5 days after the yellow fever booster vaccination. V is TRBV4-1 and J is TRBJ2-7; 9 bases are a match to TRBD1. This TCR was recovered from a young man who received the YFV17D yellow fever vaccine. DNA of the CDR3: TGCGCCAGCAGCCAACTGGACAGGGGAGCCTACGAGCAGTACTTC. Protein product: CASSQLDRGAYEQYF.